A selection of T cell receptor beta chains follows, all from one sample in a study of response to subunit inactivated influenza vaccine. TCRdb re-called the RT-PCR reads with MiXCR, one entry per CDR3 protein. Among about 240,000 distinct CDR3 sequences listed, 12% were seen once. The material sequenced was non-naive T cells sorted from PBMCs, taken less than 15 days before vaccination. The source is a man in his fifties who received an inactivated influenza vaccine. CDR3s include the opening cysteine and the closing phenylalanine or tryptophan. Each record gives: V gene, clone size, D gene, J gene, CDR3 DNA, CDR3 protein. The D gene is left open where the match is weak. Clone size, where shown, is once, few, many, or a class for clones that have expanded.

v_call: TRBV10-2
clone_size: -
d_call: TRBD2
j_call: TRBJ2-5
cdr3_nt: TGCGCCAGCAGTGAGCACGGGAGGGCCTATGAGACCCAGTACTTC
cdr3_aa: CASSEHGRAYETQYF

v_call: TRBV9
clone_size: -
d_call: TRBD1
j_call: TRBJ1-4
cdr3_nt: TGTGCCAGCAGCGTAGATCACGGGACAGCTAATGAAAAACTGTTTTTT
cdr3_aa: CASSVDHGTANEKLFF

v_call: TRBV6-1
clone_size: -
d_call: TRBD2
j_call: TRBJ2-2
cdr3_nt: TGTGCCGGCCGGAGCGGGATTACCGATTTGAACACCGGGGAGCTGTTTTTT
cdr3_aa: CAGRSGITDLNTGELFF

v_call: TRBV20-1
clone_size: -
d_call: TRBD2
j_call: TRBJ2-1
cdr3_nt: TGCAGTGCCAGACTAACTAGCGTCAAGGACAATGAGCAGTTCTTC
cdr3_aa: CSARLTSVKDNEQFF

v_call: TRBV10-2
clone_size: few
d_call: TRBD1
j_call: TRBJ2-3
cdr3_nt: TGCGCCAGCAGGGTGGACAGGACCCGAACAGATACGCAGTATTTT
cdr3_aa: CASRVDRTRTDTQYF

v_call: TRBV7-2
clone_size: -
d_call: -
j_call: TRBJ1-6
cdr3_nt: TGTGCCAGCAGCTTAGTGGGGACCCCGGGATCACCCCTCCACTTT
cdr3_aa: CASSLVGTPGSPLHF

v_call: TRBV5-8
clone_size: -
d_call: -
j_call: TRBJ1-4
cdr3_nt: TGTGCCAGCAGCGCGCCTGCGCGAGAGGGAAAACTGTTTTTT
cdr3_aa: CASSAPAREGKLFF

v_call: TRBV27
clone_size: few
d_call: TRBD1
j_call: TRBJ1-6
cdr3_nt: TGTGCCAGCAGCCATAAGACAGGGGTCTCACCCCTCCACTTT
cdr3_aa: CASSHKTGVSPLHF

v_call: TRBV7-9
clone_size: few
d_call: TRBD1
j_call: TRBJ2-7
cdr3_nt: TGTGCCAGCAGCCGTGGGACAGGGGGCTTTAGTTACGAGCAGTACTTC
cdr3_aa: CASSRGTGGFSYEQYF

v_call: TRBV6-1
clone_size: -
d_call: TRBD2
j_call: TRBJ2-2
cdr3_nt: TGTGCCAGCAGCAAACTAGCGGGGGGACGGACCGGGGAGCTGTTTTTT
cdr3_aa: CASSKLAGGRTGELFF

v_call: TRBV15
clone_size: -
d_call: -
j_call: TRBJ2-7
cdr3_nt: TGTGCCACCAGCAAGTGGGGCTACGAGCAGTACTTC
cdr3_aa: CATSKWGYEQYF

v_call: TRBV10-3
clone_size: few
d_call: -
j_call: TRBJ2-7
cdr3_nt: TGTGCCATCAGTGAGAGTGAGGGGCGCGAGCAGTACTTC
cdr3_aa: CAISESEGREQYF

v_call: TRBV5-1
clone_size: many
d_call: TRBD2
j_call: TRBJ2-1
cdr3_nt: TGCGCCAGCAGCTTGGCCGCGGGGGCCTACAATGAGCAGTTCTTC
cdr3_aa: CASSLAAGAYNEQFF

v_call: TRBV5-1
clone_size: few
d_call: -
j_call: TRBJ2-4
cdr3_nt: TGCGCCAGCAGCTTTGGTCGGGGGCTAGCCAAAAACATTCAGTACTTC
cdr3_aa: CASSFGRGLAKNIQYF

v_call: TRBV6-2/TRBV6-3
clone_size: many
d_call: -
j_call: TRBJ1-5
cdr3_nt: TGTGCCAGTCTACAGAGCAGCAATCAGCCCCAGCATTTT
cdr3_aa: CASLQSSNQPQHF

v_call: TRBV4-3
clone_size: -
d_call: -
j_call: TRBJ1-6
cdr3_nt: TGCGCCAGCAGCCAAGTCAATGGTTCACCCCTCCACTTT
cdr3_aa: CASSQVNGSPLHF

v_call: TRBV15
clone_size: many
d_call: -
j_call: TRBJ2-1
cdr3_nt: TGTGCCACCAGCAGAGATCCCTTTGGACCCGTCATGGAGTTCTTC
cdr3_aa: CATSRDPFGPVMEFF

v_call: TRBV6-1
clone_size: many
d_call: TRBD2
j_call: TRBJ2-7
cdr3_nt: TGTGCCAGCAGTGGGCCCTTAGCGGGGGGCCGGACCTACGAGCAGTACTTC
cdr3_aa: CASSGPLAGGRTYEQYF

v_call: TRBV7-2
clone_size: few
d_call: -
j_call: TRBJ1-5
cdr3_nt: TGTGCCAGCAGCTCCCGCGGTGGCGGCAATCAGCCCCAGCATTTT
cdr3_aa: CASSSRGGGNQPQHF

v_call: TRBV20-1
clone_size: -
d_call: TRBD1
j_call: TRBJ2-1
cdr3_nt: TGCAGTGCCCGATCCAGGGACAGGGACTACAATGAGCAGTTCTTC
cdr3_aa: CSARSRDRDYNEQFF

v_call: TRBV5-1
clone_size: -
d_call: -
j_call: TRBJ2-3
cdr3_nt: TGCGCCAGCAGCTTGGATTCTAGCATCCAAGGGGATACGCAGTATTTT
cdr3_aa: CASSLDSSIQGDTQYF

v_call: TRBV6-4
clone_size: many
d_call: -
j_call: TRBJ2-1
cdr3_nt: TGTGCCAGCAGTGCGGCGCCGGGAGCCTACAATGAGCAGTTCTTC
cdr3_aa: CASSAAPGAYNEQFF

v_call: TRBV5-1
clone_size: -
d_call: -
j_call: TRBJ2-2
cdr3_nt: TGCGCCAGCAGCCGAACTATAGGGGGGGAGCTGTTTTTT
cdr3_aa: CASSRTIGGELFF

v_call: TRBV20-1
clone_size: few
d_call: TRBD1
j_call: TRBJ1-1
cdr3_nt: TGCAGTGCCACTAGGGAGCGGACAGGGGGCTCCGAAGCTTTCTTT
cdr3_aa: CSATRERTGGSEAFF

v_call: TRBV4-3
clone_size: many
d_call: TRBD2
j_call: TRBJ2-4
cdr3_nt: TGCGCCAGCAGCCAAGACTTTACTAGCGGGAAGAGAAACATTCAGTACTTC
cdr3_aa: CASSQDFTSGKRNIQYF

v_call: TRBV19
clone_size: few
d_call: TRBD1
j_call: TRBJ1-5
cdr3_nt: TGTGCCAGTAGTGTGTCCGGGACAGGGGCTCGACAGCCCCAGCATTTT
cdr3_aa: CASSVSGTGARQPQHF

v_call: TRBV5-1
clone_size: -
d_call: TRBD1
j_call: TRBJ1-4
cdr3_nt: TGCGCCAGCCAGCGGGACAGTGGTAATGAAAAACTGTTTTTT
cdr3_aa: CASQRDSGNEKLFF

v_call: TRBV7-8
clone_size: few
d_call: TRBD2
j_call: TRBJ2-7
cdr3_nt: TGTGCCAGCAGCACCTTAGCGGGGGCCTCCTACGAGCAGTACTTC
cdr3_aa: CASSTLAGASYEQYF

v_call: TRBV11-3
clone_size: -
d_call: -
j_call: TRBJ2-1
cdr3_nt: TGTGCCAGCAGCAAGGGGTCAGGGGCTTTCAATGAGCAGTTCTTC
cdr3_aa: CASSKGSGAFNEQFF

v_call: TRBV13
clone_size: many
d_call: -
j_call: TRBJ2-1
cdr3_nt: TGTGCCAGCGGGGTATTGGCCAATGAGCAGTTCTTC
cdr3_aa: CASGVLANEQFF

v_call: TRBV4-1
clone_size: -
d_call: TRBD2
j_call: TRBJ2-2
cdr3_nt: TGCGCCAGCAGCCAAGATCTAGTCCTAGCGGGGGCGGGCACCGGGGAGCTGTTTTTT
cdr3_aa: CASSQDLVLAGAGTGELFF

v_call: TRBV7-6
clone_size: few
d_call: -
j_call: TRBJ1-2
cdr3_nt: TGTGCCAGCAGCCCAGAAATTCAACCTATGGACTATGGCTACACCTTC
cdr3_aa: CASSPEIQPMDYGYTF

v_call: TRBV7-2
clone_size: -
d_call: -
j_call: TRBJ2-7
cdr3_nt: TGTGCCAGCAGCAAAAACAGGGAAACGTCTGAGCAGTACTTC
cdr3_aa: CASSKNRETSEQYF

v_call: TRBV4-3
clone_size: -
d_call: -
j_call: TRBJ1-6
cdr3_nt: TGCGCCAGCAGCCAAGATCCACGGTTAAATTCACCCCTCCACTTT
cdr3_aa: CASSQDPRLNSPLHF

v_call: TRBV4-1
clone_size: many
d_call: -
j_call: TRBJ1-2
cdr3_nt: TGCGCCAGCAGCCAACCGGGTGACTATGGCTACACCTTC
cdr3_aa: CASSQPGDYGYTF

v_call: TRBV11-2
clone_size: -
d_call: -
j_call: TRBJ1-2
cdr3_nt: TGTGCCAGCAGCTTAGTGTCTGCGAACTATGGCTACACCTTC
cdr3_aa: CASSLVSANYGYTF

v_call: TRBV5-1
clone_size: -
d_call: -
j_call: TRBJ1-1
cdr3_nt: TGCGCCAGCAGCTCGGCGGCAAAGAACACTGAAGCTTTCTTT
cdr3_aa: CASSSAAKNTEAFF

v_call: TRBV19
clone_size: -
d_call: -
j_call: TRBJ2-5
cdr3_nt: TGTGCCACCCAGAATCGAGGGGTGGCGGAGACCCAGTACTTC
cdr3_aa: CATQNRGVAETQYF

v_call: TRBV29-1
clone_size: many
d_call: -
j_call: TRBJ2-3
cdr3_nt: TGCAGCGTTGATGCAGGCACAGATACGCAGTATTTT
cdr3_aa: CSVDAGTDTQYF

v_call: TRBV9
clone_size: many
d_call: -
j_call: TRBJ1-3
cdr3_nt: TGTGCCAGCAGCCCGTGGGGTAGGAACTCTGGAAACACCATATATTTT
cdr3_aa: CASSPWGRNSGNTIYF

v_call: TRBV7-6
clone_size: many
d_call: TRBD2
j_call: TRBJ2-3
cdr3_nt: TGTGCCAGCAGCTTAGGGACTAGCGGGCCCCGGGTTACGCAGTATTTT
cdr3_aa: CASSLGTSGPRVTQYF

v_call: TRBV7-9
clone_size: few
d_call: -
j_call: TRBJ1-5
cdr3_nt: TGTGCCAGCAGCCCCAGGGACTCGGGTCAGCCCCAGCATTTT
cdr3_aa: CASSPRDSGQPQHF

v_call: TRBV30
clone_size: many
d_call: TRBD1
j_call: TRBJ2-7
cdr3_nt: TGTGCCTGGAGTAAGCCTTTCTGGGGACAGGGGGACGAGCAGTACTTC
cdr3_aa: CAWSKPFWGQGDEQYF

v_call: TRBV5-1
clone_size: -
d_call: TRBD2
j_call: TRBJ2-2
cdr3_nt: TGCTCCAGCAGCATGGGAAGCGGGGGGAACACCGGGGAGCTGTTTTTT
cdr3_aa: CSSSMGSGGNTGELFF

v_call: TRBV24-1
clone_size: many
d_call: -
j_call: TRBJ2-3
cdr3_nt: TGTGCCACCAGTGACCCGGCCAGGGCAGATACGCAGTATTTT
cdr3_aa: CATSDPARADTQYF

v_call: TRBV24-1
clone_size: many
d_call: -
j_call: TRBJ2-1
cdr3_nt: TGTGCCACCAGTGATTTGCGGCAGGGGAATTACAATGAGCAGTTCTTC
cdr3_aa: CATSDLRQGNYNEQFF

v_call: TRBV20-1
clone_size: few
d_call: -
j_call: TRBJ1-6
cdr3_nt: TGCAGTGCTCTTTCACGGGGTTCGAATTCACCCCTCCACTTT
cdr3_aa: CSALSRGSNSPLHF

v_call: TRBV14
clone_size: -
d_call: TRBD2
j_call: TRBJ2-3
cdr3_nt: TGTGCCAGCAGCCCCCATGGCGGGGGGGGATTCACAGATACGCAGTATTTT
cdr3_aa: CASSPHGGGGFTDTQYF

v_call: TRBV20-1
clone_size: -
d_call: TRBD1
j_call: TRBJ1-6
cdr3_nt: TGCAGTGCTCAGGGACAGGCGGATTCACCCCTCCACTTT
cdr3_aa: CSAQGQADSPLHF

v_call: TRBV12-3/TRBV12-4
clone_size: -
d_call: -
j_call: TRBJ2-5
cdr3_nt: TGTGCCAGCAGTGGAGAGGCTCAAGAGACCCAGTACTTC
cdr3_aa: CASSGEAQETQYF

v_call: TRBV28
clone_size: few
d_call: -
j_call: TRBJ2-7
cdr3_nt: TGTGCCAGCCTCGATAACAACTCCTACGAGCAGTACTTC
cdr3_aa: CASLDNNSYEQYF

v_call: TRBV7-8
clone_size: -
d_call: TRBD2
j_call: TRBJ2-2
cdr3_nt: TGTGCCAGCAGCTTAGCGGGCGGGAGCCTGAACACCGGGGAGCTGTTTTTT
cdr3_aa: CASSLAGGSLNTGELFF